This T cell receptor beta chain was identified in a study of control samples from healthy donors and cancer patients. Here immunoSEQ multiplex PCR was the method, and the copy in TCRdb shows in-frame clones only, minus some. The sample includes 150,000 to 200,000 clones, roughly 92% of them seen just once. The germline V and J ends were trimmed by 3 bases and 5 bases, with 6 bases remaining between them. CDR3 length equals 12 residues. CDR1 and CDR2 (germline): SGHRS, YFSETQ. J is TRBJ2-1 and V is TRBV5-1; the D is unclear. The receptor's source is a man aged 30 to 39 in good health. Sequencing was performed on blood. The CDR3, as DNA: TGCGCCAGCAGCTGGAGAAACAATGAGCAGTTCTTC. Encoded protein: CASSWRNNEQFF.